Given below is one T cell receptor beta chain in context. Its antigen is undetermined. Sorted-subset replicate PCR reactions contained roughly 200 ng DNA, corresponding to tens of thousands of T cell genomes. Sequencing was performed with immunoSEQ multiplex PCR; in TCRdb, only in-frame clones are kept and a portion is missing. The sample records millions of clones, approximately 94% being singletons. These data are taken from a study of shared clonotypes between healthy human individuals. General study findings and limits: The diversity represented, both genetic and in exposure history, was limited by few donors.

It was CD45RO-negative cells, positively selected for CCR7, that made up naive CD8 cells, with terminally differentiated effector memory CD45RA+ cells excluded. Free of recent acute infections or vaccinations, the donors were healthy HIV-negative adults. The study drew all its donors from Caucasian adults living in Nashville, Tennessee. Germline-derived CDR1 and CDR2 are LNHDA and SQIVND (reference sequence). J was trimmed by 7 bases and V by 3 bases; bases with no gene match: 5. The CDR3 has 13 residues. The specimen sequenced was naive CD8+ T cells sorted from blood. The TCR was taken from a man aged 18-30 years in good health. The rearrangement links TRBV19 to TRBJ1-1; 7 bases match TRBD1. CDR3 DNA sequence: TGTGCCAGTAGTATGGTGGCAGGGGGTGAAGCTTTCTTT. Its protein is CASSMVAGGEAFF.